The 3 T cell receptor beta chains presented below share a single source sample, sequenced in a study of beta chain features in type 1 diabetes. Study observations and caveats: TCRB CDR3 length was moderately but significantly reduced in all four CD4+ subsets of Type 1 diabetes patients.

The entirety of the isolated RNA underwent reverse transcription, so expressed TCRB transcripts were sequenced. Libraries were prepared by immunoSEQ multiplex PCR; TCRdb keeps only in-frame clonotypes and omits some of them. The repertoire holds about 260,000 clones, roughly a quarter seen once, with 0.012% in the top ten. These TCRs are of unknown antigen specificity. Sequencing input: naive CD4+ T cells from blood. The receptors shown here come from a woman aged 25-40 years with type 1 diabetes.

This chain uses TRBV7-9 with TRBJ1-2; D gene unclear. The germline gives CDR1 SEHNR, CDR2 FQNEAQ (reference sequence). Trimming removed 8 bases from V and 8 bases from J, with 15 bases in between. The CDR3 covers 12 residues. DNA of the CDR3: TGTGCCAGCGGTCGATGGGCAGGCGGCTACACCTTC. Its translation: CASGRWAGGYTF.

This clone was detected a few times. The J gene is TRBJ2-1, the V gene TRBV5-1, with D possibly being TRBD1 (5 bases). V dropped 7 bases and J dropped 6 bases, with 17 bases sitting between them. The CDR3 consists of 14 residues. Germline CDR1 is SGHRS and CDR2 is YFSETQ. The CDR3 here is CASHPGNQGNEQFF. The CDR3 nucleotides are TGCGCCAGCCACCCAGGGAACCAGGGCAATGAGCAGTTCTTC.

This clone was picked up a small number of times. The chain combines TRBV11-2 with TRBJ1-1; 7 nucleotides match TRBD1. Unmatched junction bases numbered 10, after V lost 0 bases and J lost 3 bases. This CDR3 contains 17 residues. Germline assignment: CDR1 SGHAT and CDR2 FQNNGV. DNA for the CDR3: TGTGCCAGCAGCTTAGATCAGATGGGGCAGGGGGACACTGAAGCTTTCTTT. This sequence encodes CASSLDQMGQGDTEAFF.